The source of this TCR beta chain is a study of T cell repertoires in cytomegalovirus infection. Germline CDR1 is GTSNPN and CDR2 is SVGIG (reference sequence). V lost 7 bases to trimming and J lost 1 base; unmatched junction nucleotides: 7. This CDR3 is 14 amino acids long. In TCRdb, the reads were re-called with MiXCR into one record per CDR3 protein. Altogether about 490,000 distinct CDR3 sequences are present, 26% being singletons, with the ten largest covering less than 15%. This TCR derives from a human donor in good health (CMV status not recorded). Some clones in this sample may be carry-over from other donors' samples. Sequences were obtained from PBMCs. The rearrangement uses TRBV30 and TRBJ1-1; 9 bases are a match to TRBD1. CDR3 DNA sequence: TGTGCCTTTTCCAGGACAGGGGCGAACACTGAAGCTTTCTTT. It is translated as CAFSRTGANTEAFF. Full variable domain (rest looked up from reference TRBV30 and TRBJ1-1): SQTIHQWPATLVQPVGSPLSLECTVEGTSNPNLYWYRQAAGRGLQLLFYSVGIGQISSEVPQNLSASRPQDRQFILSSKKLLLSDSGFYLCAFSRTGANTEAFFGQGTRLTVV.